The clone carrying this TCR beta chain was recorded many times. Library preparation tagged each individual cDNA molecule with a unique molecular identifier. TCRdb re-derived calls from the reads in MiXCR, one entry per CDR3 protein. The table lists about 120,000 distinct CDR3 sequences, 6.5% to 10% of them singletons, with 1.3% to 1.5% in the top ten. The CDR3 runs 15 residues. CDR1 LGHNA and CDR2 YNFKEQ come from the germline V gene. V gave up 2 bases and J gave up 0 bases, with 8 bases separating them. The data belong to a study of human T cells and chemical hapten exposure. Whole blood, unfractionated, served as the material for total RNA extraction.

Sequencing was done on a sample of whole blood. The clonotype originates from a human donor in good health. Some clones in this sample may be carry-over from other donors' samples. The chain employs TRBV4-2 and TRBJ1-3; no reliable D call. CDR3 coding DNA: TGTGCCAGCAGCCAACATCAGAACTCTGGAAACACCATATATTTT. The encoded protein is CASSQHQNSGNTIYF.